This TCR beta chain is drawn from a study of blood T cell repertoires in COVID-19. Overall study: Donors in Cohort 3 who had recovered were those with two negative PCRs, healthcare professional clearance, or resolution of their symptoms. Material from acute and convalescent COVID-19 was sourced from the United States, Italy and Spain. PBMCs, B-cell-depleted T cells, or T cells were the source of the cDNA or gDNA that made up the material.

Researchers sorted participants into cohorts using their self-reported clinical history. Germline values: CDR1 MDHEN, CDR2 SYDVKM. The V and J ends lost 7 bases and 5 bases respectively, with 12 bases between them. The CDR3 covers 14 residues. Profiled with immunoSEQ multiplex PCR; TCRdb holds only in-frame clones, not every one. The repertoire has approximately 200,000 clones, 87% of them found once; the top ten carry around 7%. Sequenced sample: PBMCs or T cells enriched from blood (not recorded which). This chain joins TRBV28 and TRBJ1-6, with a weak D call TRBD1 (5 bases). This clonotype originated in a young man in a cohort exposed to, infected with or recovered from COVID-19 (not recorded which). Written as DNA, the CDR3 is TGTGCCAGCATCTTTGGACACAATAATTCACCCCTCCACTTT. Protein product: CASIFGHNNSPLHF.